This T cell receptor beta chain was documented in a study of CD8 T cells in ankylosing spondylitis (dated by TCRdb to about 2017). As for the study more broadly: T cell receptor beta repertoires were profiled in healthy donors and ankylosing spondylitis patients so that disease-linked TCR variants could be found. The full study cohort comprised about 24 ankylosing spondylitis patients and approximately 100 healthy donors. Peripheral blood was sampled, and synovial fluid was additionally collected from ankylosing spondylitis patients.

Points the paper makes about the study in general: The disease-linked clones showed a CD8+ phenotype and occurred at relatively low frequencies in peripheral blood. A TCR beta motif of several highly homologous amino acid variants appeared characteristic of blood from ankylosing spondylitis patients. Some TCR beta motif variants had previously been reported in synovial fluid and blood of reactive arthritis patients, which suggested common disease-initiation mechanisms. Significant enrichment of the disease-linked clones was reported in matched synovial fluid samples from ankylosing spondylitis patients.

Sequencing relied on an Illumina HiSeq 2500. TCR beta libraries were prepared by quantitative 5'-RACE with molecular barcodes. The source study handled its data this way. To identify disease-linked TCR variants, a new computational method was used, one built on a probabilistic model of VDJ rearrangement. TCRdb reprocessing: public reads trimmed at Q25 with fastp, clones called with MiXCR, in-frame beta chains kept. Rows are unified per CDR3 protein, each entry keeping the most common DNA and genes. TCRdb, rather than the study authors, made the V and J calls. In all, the sample holds approximately 110,000 distinct CDR3 sequences, and about 25% of those were seen once. Approximately 13% of the sample comes from the top ten. For each ankylosing spondylitis patient, the synovial fluid sample was matched to a blood sample from that same patient. At least ten counts were recorded for this clonotype. Its antigen has not been determined. The sample holds no much larger clone one base away, and base qualities are not on file.

The CDR3 goes from the cysteine to the phenylalanine over 14 residues. The kept DNA is CDR3 alone, 42 bases in frame from the first base. The V end loses 4 bases and the J end loses 1 base, and a stretch of 10 bases separates them. Based on the germline V gene, the CDR1 and CDR2 sequences are SNHLY and FYNNEI. The chain employs TRBV2 and TRBJ1-1, with the D gene not confidently named. The receptor comes from a male donor with ankylosing spondylitis. Source material: synovial fluid, either unsorted or a sorted T cell fraction (not recorded which). CDR3 loop: CASSVPNENTEAFF. The nucleotide sequence reads as follows: TGTGCCAGCAGTGTCCCGAACGAGAACACTGAAGCTTTCTTT.